The 2 T cell receptor beta chains presented below share a single source sample, sequenced in a study of identical twins. TCRdb reprocessed the 5' RACE reads via MiXCR and lists one record per CDR3 protein. Among 310,000 or so distinct CDR3 sequences listed, around 8.8% were seen once. The same sample was also studied in work on yellow fever vaccine responses in identical twins.

Input material: memory (CD45RO+) T cells sorted from blood. The receptors shown here come from a woman aged 18-29 years in good health.

This clonotype has at least ten counts. This chain joins TRBV5-1 and TRBJ2-7; 12 nucleotides align to TRBD2. The CDR3 is 18 amino acids. The germline gives CDR1 SGHRS, CDR2 YFSETQ. J gave up 0 bases and V 0 bases, and 7 bases lay outside the gene matches. The CDR3 DNA is TGCGCCAGCAGCTTGGTAGGACTAGCGGGACTGAGCTCCTACGAGCAGTACTTC. Residues: CASSLVGLAGLSSYEQYF.

This clonotype was detected many times. The chain carries TRBV20-1 and TRBJ1-5; D may be TRBD1 (6 bases). The CDR3 runs 11 residues. Germline CDR1 reads DFQATT; CDR2 reads SNEGSKA (reference sequence). V lost 5 bases and J 10 bases, leaving 12 bases between the germline ends. DNA for the CDR3: TGCAGTGCTGGACAGAGTGAACCCCAGCATTTT. Its translation: CSAGQSEPQHF.